Presented here are 14 T cell receptor beta chains from one specimen sequenced in a study of cytomegalovirus exposure and HLA in healthy donors listed by TCRdb under 2017. Libraries were prepared through the immunoSEQ multiplex PCR assay. For the multiplex PCR, a mixture combining 60 forward primers for TCR Vbeta segments and 13 reverse primers for TCR Jbeta segments was used. TCRdb holds this immuneACCESS table with in-frame rearrangements only. Some clones are missing; in checked studies, unresolved V genes explain under half, and the rest has no known cause. The sample data list under 200,000 clones, and over 75% of these were observed just once. 2% to 2.5% of the sample rests with the top ten. The sequencing input was PBMCs. The source of these receptors is a man aged 60 to 75 in good health and CMV-seronegative.

The J gene is TRBJ1-1, the V gene TRBV5-1; a weak D match, TRBD1 (5 bases). The CDR3 totals 16 residues. V was trimmed by 0 bases and J by 5 bases, leaving 17 bases between them. Germline V CDR1 and CDR2: SGHRS, YFSETQ. CDR3 residues: CASSLDQGTLGTEAFF. The CDR3, as DNA: TGCGCCAGCAGCTTGGATCAGGGAACGTTAGGGACTGAAGCTTTCTTT.

The rearrangement uses TRBV27 and TRBJ2-3, with 8 bases fitting TRBD1. V lost 7 bases to trimming and J lost 1 base; unmatched junction nucleotides: 10. Germline CDR1 reads MNHEY; CDR2 reads SMNVEV (reference sequence). The CDR3 length is 16 residues. The CDR3: CASNQGAGIRTDTQYF. CDR3 nucleotides: TGTGCCAGCAACCAGGGGGCGGGGATACGCACAGATACGCAGTATTTT.

The V gene is TRBV5-1, the J gene TRBJ2-2; no reliable D call. The CDR3 totals 14 residues. Per germline, CDR1 SGHRS and CDR2 YFSETQ. Trimming left V 0 bases short and J 2 bases short, with 5 bases between. In DNA, the CDR3 is TGCGCCAGCAGCTTGGCAGTTAACACCGGGGAGCTGTTTTTT. Protein: CASSLAVNTGELFF.

The chain combines TRBV4-1 with TRBJ1-4; D may be TRBD1 (6 bases). The germline CDR1 and CDR2 sequences are MGHRA and YSYEKL. CDR3 size: 16 residues. The V end was cut by 4 bases, the J end by 7 bases, with 19 bases between. Here the CDR3 DNA reads TGCGCCAGCAGCCCCGAGGGGGTACGTGAGGGTGAAAAACTGTTTTTT. Amino acid sequence: CASSPEGVREGEKLFF.

The chain recombines TRBV29-1 with TRBJ2-7, with D perhaps matching TRBD1 (6 bases). In germline, CDR1 is SQVTM, CDR2 ANQGSEA. The germline V and J ends were trimmed by 4 bases and 7 bases, with 14 bases remaining between them. The CDR3 contains 12 residues. CDR3 loop: CSVGPTGREQYF. CDR3 DNA: TGCAGCGTTGGCCCGACAGGTCGGGAGCAGTACTTC.

This chain connects TRBV11-2 to TRBJ2-2; D gene uncertain. V dropped 6 bases and J dropped 2 bases, with 4 bases sitting between them. The CDR3 totals 12 residues. Germline V lookup: CDR1 SGHAT, CDR2 FQNNGV. This CDR3 is CASRSNTGELFF. CDR3 nucleotide sequence: TGTGCCAGCAGATCTAACACCGGGGAGCTGTTTTTT.

CDR3 sequence reads: CASSEGGQGIPHQPQHF. The DNA for the CDR3 is TGCGCCAGCAGTGAGGGGGGACAGGGGATACCTCATCAGCCCCAGCATTTT. This rearrangement joins TRBV10-1 to TRBJ1-5; 10 positions match TRBD1. CDR1 WNHNN and CDR2 SYGVQD come from the germline V gene (reference sequence). J gave up 5 bases and V 2 bases, and 9 bases lay outside the gene matches. The CDR3 loop spans 17 amino acids.

As DNA, the CDR3 is TGTGCCTGGAGCCCTGGTGGGACTAGCGGGAGTGATGGGCAGTTCTTC. The encoded protein is CAWSPGGTSGSDGQFF. The J gene is TRBJ2-1, the V gene TRBV30; 14 nucleotides agree with TRBD2. CDR3 length equals 16 residues. V lost 3 bases and J lost 12; bases outside the gene matches: 13. Germline loops: CDR1 GTSNPN, CDR2 SVGIG (reference sequence).

V gene TRBV4-1 combines with J gene TRBJ1-2, with 7 bases aligning to TRBD1. The J segment lost 0 bases and the V segment lost 4 bases, leaving 5 bases of the junction unmatched. This CDR3 is built from 15 residues. Looked up from germline, CDR1 is MGHRA and CDR2 is YSYEKL. In DNA form, the CDR3 reads TGCGCCAGCAGCCCCGGACAGGCGCCTAACTATGGCTACACCTTC. Protein: CASSPGQAPNYGYTF.

This sequence joins TRBV27 and TRBJ1-2, with D maybe TRBD1 (6 bases). Per the germline V gene, CDR1 is MNHEY and CDR2 is SMNVEV (reference sequence). The V end was cut by 6 bases, the J end by 3 bases, with 20 bases between. The CDR3 length is 16 residues. This CDR3 is CASSSLGRGNDYGYTF. The CDR3 DNA follows: TGTGCCAGCAGCAGTTTAGGTAGGGGGAACGACTATGGCTACACCTTC.

The V and J genes are TRBV19 and TRBJ2-7; D possibly corresponds to TRBD1 (6 bases). V lost 3 bases and J lost 2, with 11 bases in between. The CDR3 covers 14 residues. Germline lookup yields CDR1 LNHDA and CDR2 SQIVND (reference sequence). The CDR3 DNA reads as TGTGCCAGTAGTATGAGGGACAAGACCTACGAGCAGTACTTC. Its translation is CASSMRDKTYEQYF.

This clone appeared once. The CDR3 DNA is TGTGCCAGCTCAGGGGTTGGCTATGGCTACACCTTC. It codes for CASSGVGYGYTF. This rearrangement joins TRBV6-6 to TRBJ1-2, with D tentatively TRBD1 (6 bases). The germline CDR1 and CDR2 sequences are MNHNY and SVGAGI (reference sequence). V shed 8 bases and J shed 4 bases, with 11 bases lying between them. The CDR3 has 12 amino acids.

This clone appeared a few times. The chain joins TRBV9 to TRBJ2-1; TRBD2 matches at 14 bases. V was clipped by 4 bases and J by 3 bases; unmatched bases: 6. The CDR3 has 17 amino acids. Germline-derived CDR1 and CDR2 are SGDLS and YYNGEE. This chain's CDR3 is CASSPGLAGGFYNEQFF. The DNA for the CDR3 is TGTGCCAGCAGCCCCGGACTAGCGGGGGGCTTCTACAATGAGCAGTTCTTC.

The CDR3 nucleotides are TGTGCCACTTCAGGGTCAGGGTTTGGCTACACCTTC. Translation: CATSGSGFGYTF. V gene TRBV6-5 combines with J gene TRBJ1-2; TRBD1 might be the D (5 bases). Germline values: CDR1 MNHEY, CDR2 SVGAGI. There are 12 residues in the CDR3. With 10 bases removed from V and 7 bases from J, the gap between germline ends came to 16 bases.